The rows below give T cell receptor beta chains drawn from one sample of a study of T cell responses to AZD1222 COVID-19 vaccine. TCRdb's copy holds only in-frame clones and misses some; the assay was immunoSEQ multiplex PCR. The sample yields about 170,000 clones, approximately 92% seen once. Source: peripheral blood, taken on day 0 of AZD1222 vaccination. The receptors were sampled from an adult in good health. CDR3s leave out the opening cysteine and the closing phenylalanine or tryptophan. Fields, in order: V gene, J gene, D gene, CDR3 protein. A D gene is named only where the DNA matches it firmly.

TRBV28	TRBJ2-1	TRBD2	ASIAGGLMIEQF
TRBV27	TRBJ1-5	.	ASSLIGTHSNQPQH
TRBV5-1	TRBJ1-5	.	ASSLVGGNQPQH
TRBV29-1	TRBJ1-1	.	SVGTMNTEAF
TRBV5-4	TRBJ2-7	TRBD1	ASSRGQGGREQY
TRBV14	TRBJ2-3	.	ASSQENADTQY
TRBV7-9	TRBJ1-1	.	ASSLERNAAF
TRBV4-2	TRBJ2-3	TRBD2	ASSQALAGGGTDTQY
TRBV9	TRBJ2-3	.	ASSVVGEKPDTQY
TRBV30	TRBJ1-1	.	AWSARKSASAF
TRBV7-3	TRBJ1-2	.	ASSLTQGHPNGYT
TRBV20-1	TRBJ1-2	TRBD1	SASETGGYGYT
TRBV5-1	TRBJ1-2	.	ASSDPKEGNGYT
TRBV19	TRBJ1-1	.	ASSMIDRRGENTEAF
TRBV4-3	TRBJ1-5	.	ASSQDGGGNQPQH
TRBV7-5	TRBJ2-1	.	ARSLARAGALKIHNEQF
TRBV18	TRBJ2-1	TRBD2	ASSGTSGSTYNEQF
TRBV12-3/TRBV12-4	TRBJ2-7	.	ASSWAQTYEQY
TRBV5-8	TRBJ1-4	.	ASSLLDGQASRKLF
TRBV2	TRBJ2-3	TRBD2	ASRRSGEISTDTQY
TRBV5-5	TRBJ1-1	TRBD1	ASSFTGGYTEAF
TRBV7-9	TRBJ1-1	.	ASSLGGKTEAF
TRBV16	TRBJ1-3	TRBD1	ASSQGTVLSSSGNTIY
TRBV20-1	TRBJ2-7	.	SAWSPAEQY
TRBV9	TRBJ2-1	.	ASSAPSARGYNEQF
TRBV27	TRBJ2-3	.	ASSFSFGADTQY
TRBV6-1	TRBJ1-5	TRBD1	ASSVLPGQLNQPQH
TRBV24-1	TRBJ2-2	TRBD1	ATSDEDRANTGELF
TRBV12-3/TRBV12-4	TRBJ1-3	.	ASSTIGNTIY
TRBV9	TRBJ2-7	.	ASSVVWEFTYEQY
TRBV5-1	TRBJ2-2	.	ASSLVQGGNTGELF
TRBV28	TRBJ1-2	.	ASSLGAGDGYT
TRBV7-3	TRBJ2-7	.	ASSSPWGSYYEQY